This passage covers 29 T cell receptor beta chains from one sample sequenced in a study of T cell changes during pregnancy in multiple sclerosis. Profiled with immunoSEQ multiplex PCR; TCRdb holds only in-frame clones, not every one. The table records approximately 21,000 clones, about 88% of them present only once. The source material was CD8+ T cells from peripheral blood mononuclear cells, sampled in the third trimester of pregnancy. The receptors shown here come from a female donor in good health, enrolled as a control in a pregnancy study.

The chain uses TRBV7-9 and TRBJ1-4, with D unclear. The germline V gene encodes CDR1 SEHNR and CDR2 FQNEAQ (reference sequence). Trimming cost V 5 bases and J 0 bases, with 10 bases left between them. This CDR3 comprises 15 residues. DNA for the CDR3: TGTGCCAGCAGCCCTCTAGACGCAACTAATGAAAAACTGTTTTTT. Its translation is CASSPLDATNEKLFF.

V is TRBV6-6 and J is TRBJ2-7, with 10 bases that match TRBD1. This CDR3 region has 15 residues. With V trimmed by 5 bases and J by 2 bases, 6 bases remained unmatched. Looked up from germline, CDR1 is MNHNY and CDR2 is SVGAGI (reference sequence). CDR3 in DNA: TGTGCCAGCAGTCGCCCCGGGACAGGGGCCTACGAGCAGTACTTC. Protein: CASSRPGTGAYEQYF.

This clone was detected only once. This chain uses TRBV6-5 with TRBJ1-2; TRBD1 is a possible D gene (6 bases). V was shortened by 8 bases and J by 1 base, with 17 bases between the two germline ends. This CDR3 spans 15 amino acids. Germline V lookup: CDR1 MNHEY, CDR2 SVGAGI. CDR3 residues: CASYGEGENNYGYTF. Written as DNA, the CDR3 is TGTGCCAGCTACGGAGAGGGGGAGAATAACTATGGCTACACCTTC.

The chain combines TRBV7-3 with TRBJ2-2; TRBD2 matches at 11 bases. CDR3 length: 20 residues. The germline CDR1 and CDR2 sequences are SGHTA and FQGTGA. Unmatched junction bases numbered 15, after V lost 1 base and J lost 5 bases. The DNA of the CDR3 is TGTGCCAGCAGCTTAAGGGGGACTAGCGGTACTCTGGGGATTACCGGGGAGCTGTTTTTT. This encodes CASSLRGTSGTLGITGELFF. The full variable domain, rest sourced from reference TRBV7-3 and TRBJ2-2, is GAGVSQTPSNKVTEKGKYVELRCDPISGHTALYWYRQSLGQGPEFLIYFQGTGAADDSGLPNDRFFAVRPEGSVSTLKIQRTERGDSAVYLCASSLRGTSGTLGITGELFFGEGSRLTVL.

This chain uses TRBV11-2 with TRBJ2-3; TRBD2 might be the D (6 bases). CDR1 is SGHAT, CDR2 FQNNGV, per germline. V lost 5 bases to trimming and J lost 0 bases, with 6 bases between them. The CDR3 length is 13 residues. In DNA, the CDR3 is TGTGCCAGCAGCGGGGGGAGCACAGATACGCAGTATTTT. Translation: CASSGGSTDTQYF.

The J gene is TRBJ2-3, the V gene TRBV11-2, with TRBD2 matching 10 bases. CDR3 size: 17 residues. In germline, CDR1 is SGHAT, CDR2 FQNNGV. The J segment lost 2 bases and the V segment lost 1 base, leaving 6 bases of the junction unmatched. In nucleotides, the CDR3 is TGTGCCAGCAGCTTAGGCATAGCGGGGGGACTCACAGATACGCAGTATTTT. Translated: CASSLGIAGGLTDTQYF.

This chain links TRBV25-1 with TRBJ2-1; D gene unclear. CDR3 length: 11 amino acids. V was shortened by 5 bases and J by 4 bases, with 3 bases between the two germline ends. Germline V gene sequence: CDR1 MGHDK, CDR2 SYGVNS. The CDR3 bases are TGTGCCAGCAGTTATTACAATGAGCAGTTCTTC. Translated, it gives CASSYYNEQFF.

The chain has TRBV27 and TRBJ2-1, with D possibly TRBD2 on 6 matching bases. The CDR3 has 17 amino acids. Germline V lookup: CDR1 MNHEY, CDR2 SMNVEV (reference sequence). Between the trimmed V and J ends, which lost 8 bases and 7 bases, there was a span of 27 bases. The CDR3 sequence: CASGNLDLNGRGNEQFF. The CDR3, as DNA: TGTGCCAGCGGGAATCTGGACTTGAACGGGAGAGGAAATGAGCAGTTCTTC.

The chain links TRBV7-9 to TRBJ2-7, with no clear D. Trimming left V 3 bases short and J 7 bases short, with 10 bases between. This CDR3 has 12 amino acids. Looked up from germline, CDR1 is SEHNR and CDR2 is FQNEAQ (reference sequence). This CDR3 reads CASSLSGVEQYF. CDR3 sequence (DNA): TGTGCCAGCAGCTTGTCTGGAGTGGAGCAGTACTTC.

The CDR3 here is CASSLSQGTPYEQYF. CDR3 nucleotides: TGTGCCAGCAGTTTATCGCAGGGGACCCCCTACGAGCAGTACTTC. This chain connects TRBV27 to TRBJ2-7, with a tentative D call TRBD1 (6 bases). The CDR3 is made up of 15 amino acids. Per the germline V gene, CDR1 is MNHEY and CDR2 is SMNVEV (reference sequence). Trimming removed 0 bases from V and 2 bases from J, with 11 bases in between.

This clone was recorded once. V is TRBV27 and J is TRBJ2-7; 10 nucleotides align to TRBD2. This CDR3 is built from 13 residues. V shed 6 bases, J shed 5 bases, and the junction held 4 bases outside the gene matches. The germline CDR1 and CDR2 sequences are MNHEY and SMNVEV (reference sequence). DNA of the CDR3: TGTGCCAGCAGCCTCACTAGCGGGAACGAGCAGTACTTC. Protein: CASSLTSGNEQYF.

The chain is built from TRBV5-1 and TRBJ1-4; 9 bases line up with TRBD1. With V trimmed by 4 bases and J by 7 bases, 8 bases remained unmatched. Germline CDR1 reads SGHRS; CDR2 reads YFSETQ. The CDR3 covers 15 residues. CDR3 protein: CASSERQGGLEKLFF. CDR3 nucleotide sequence: TGCGCCAGCAGCGAAAGACAGGGGGGACTTGAAAAACTGTTTTTT.

This rearrangement joins TRBV5-1 to TRBJ1-2; 8 nucleotides align to TRBD1. The V and J ends lost 3 bases and 2 bases, in that order; junction bases with no gene match: 6. This CDR3 spans 15 amino acids. Germline V CDR1 and CDR2: SGHRS, YFSETQ. Written as DNA, the CDR3 is TGCGCCAGCAGCTGGTACCGGGACAGGAACTATGGCTACACCTTC. Encoded protein: CASSWYRDRNYGYTF.

The chain combines TRBV2 with TRBJ1-3; D gene unclear. Per germline, CDR1 SNHLY and CDR2 FYNNEI. This CDR3 has 14 amino acids. V lost 4 bases, J lost 1 base, and 8 bases lay in between. The CDR3 spells CASSGRTSGNTIYF. CDR3 nucleotides: TGTGCCAGCAGTGGCCGCACATCTGGAAACACCATATATTTT.

This chain connects TRBV4-2 to TRBJ2-5; TRBD2 agrees at 9 bases. The germline V gene has CDR1 LGHNA and CDR2 YNFKEQ. The CDR3 spans 18 residues. V gave up 4 bases and J gave up 7 bases; unmatched junction bases: 19. This CDR3 reads CASSPRGSGSWGFGTQYF. CDR3 DNA sequence: TGTGCCAGCAGCCCCCGGGGTAGCGGGAGTTGGGGTTTCGGGACCCAGTACTTC.

The chain couples TRBV27 to TRBJ2-2, with D possibly being TRBD1 (5 bases). The V end lost 3 bases, the J end lost 5 bases, and 10 bases lay between the germline ends. Germline CDR1 MNHEY, CDR2 SMNVEV (reference sequence). The CDR3 extends over 14 amino acids. CDR3 nucleotide sequence: TGTGCCAGCAGTTTGGACACGACGACCGGGGAGCTGTTTTTT. It yields the protein CASSLDTTTGELFF.

The chain combines TRBV28 with TRBJ2-7; a weak D match, TRBD1 (6 bases). CDR1 and CDR2 (germline): MDHEN, SYDVKM. V dropped 8 bases and J dropped 2 bases, with 19 bases sitting between them. The CDR3 sequence is 15 residues long. The CDR3 nucleotides read TGTGCCAGCTTTGAAGCCAGGGGACCTCCCTACGAGCAGTACTTC. Its protein product is CASFEARGPPYEQYF.

The chain joins TRBV30 to TRBJ1-6; D is perhaps TRBD1 (6 bases). The CDR3 is 17 residues long. From germline, CDR1 is GTSNPN and CDR2 SVGIG (reference sequence). The V gene lost 1 base and the J gene lost 7 bases, with 20 bases spanning the gap. The DNA for the CDR3 is TGTGCCTGGAGTGCTGCCGGGGGGCGGGTAATGAATTCACCCCTCCACTTT. Its protein product is CAWSAAGGRVMNSPLHF. Looking up the rest from reference TRBV30 and TRBJ1-6 gives the full variable domain: SQTIHQWPATLVQPVGSPLSLECTVEGTSNPNLYWYRQAAGRGLQLLFYSVGIGQISSEVPQNLSASRPQDRQFILSSKKLLLSDSGFYLCAWSAAGGRVMNSPLHFGNGTRLTVT.

The V and J genes are TRBV19 and TRBJ2-1; 9 bases are a match to TRBD1. This CDR3 is 18 amino acids long. V trimming: 4 bases; J trimming: 5 bases; junction bases outside the gene matches: 15. CDR1 and CDR2 (germline): LNHDA, SQIVND (reference sequence). CDR3 protein: CASSTSGTGNRHDNEQFF. CDR3 nucleotides: TGTGCCAGTAGTACCTCCGGGACAGGGAATCGCCATGACAATGAGCAGTTCTTC. Supplemented by reference TRBV19 and TRBJ2-1, the full variable domain reads DGGITQSPKYLFRKEGQNVTLSCEQNLNHDAMYWYRQDPGQGLRLIYYSQIVNDFQKGDIAEGYSVSREKKESFPLTVTSAQKNPTAFYLCASSTSGTGNRHDNEQFFGPGTRLTVL.

As regards this clone: The CDR3 does not close with the conserved phenylalanine or tryptophan, likely indicating a read error. It is unclear where the CDR3 begins or ends on the DNA, so no DNA is shown, and the CDR3 is as TCRdb lists it. V is TRBV6-6 and J is TRBJ2-7; the table gives TRBD1 as D, unverified against the DNA. The CDR3 contains 13 residues when both ends are counted. Germline CDR1 and CDR2: MNHNY and SVGAGI (reference sequence). CDR3 protein: CASSYQEWDREFT.

J is TRBJ2-7 and V is TRBV18; a weak D match, TRBD1 (8 bases). Trimming stripped 3 bases from V and 0 bases from J, with 21 bases between. This CDR3 comprises 18 residues. CDR1 and CDR2 (germline): KGHSH, LQKENI. Written as DNA, the CDR3 is TGTGCCAGCTCACCCACAGGGGGGGGAGTGACTGCCTCCTACGAGCAGTACTTC. It translates to CASSPTGGGVTASYEQYF.

J is TRBJ1-3 and V is TRBV7-9, with D possibly TRBD1 on 5 matching bases. Germline V gene sequence: CDR1 SEHNR, CDR2 FQNEAQ (reference sequence). Trimming removed 5 bases from V and 2 bases from J, with 10 bases in between. The CDR3 runs to 14 residues. CDR3 sequence (DNA): TGTGCCAGCAGCGAGCCGGGGGCTGGAAACACCATATATTTT. This sequence encodes CASSEPGAGNTIYF.

The DNA of the CDR3 is TGTGCCAGCACCGAAACGGGGGGTAGCTACGAGCAGTACTTC. It encodes CASTETGGSYEQYF. The chain links TRBV27 to TRBJ2-7, with TRBD2 matching over 7 bases. The junction had 9 bases not matched to a gene; V was cut back by 7 bases and J by 3 bases. This CDR3 comprises 14 residues. The germline V gene encodes CDR1 MNHEY and CDR2 SMNVEV (reference sequence).

V gene TRBV9 combines with J gene TRBJ2-3; 12 positions agree with TRBD2. The V gene end was trimmed by 2 bases and the J gene end by 2 bases; junction bases not matched to a gene: 3. Looked up from germline, CDR1 is SGDLS and CDR2 is YYNGEE. This CDR3 has 16 amino acids. CDR3 in DNA: TGTGCCAGCAGCGTTCTAGCGGGAGGGTTCACAGATACGCAGTATTTT. This encodes CASSVLAGGFTDTQYF.

The chain is built from TRBV9 and TRBJ1-5, with 7 bases lining up with TRBD1. There are 17 residues in the CDR3. J was trimmed by 7 bases and V by 0 bases; bases with no gene match: 13. CDR1 and CDR2 from the germline V gene are SGDLS and YYNGEE. The CDR3 region has the DNA TGTGCCAGCAGCGTAGGTGACAAGGGGGCCCCAGGGCAGCCCCAGCATTTT. Translating gives CASSVGDKGAPGQPQHF. The entire variable domain, with the rest obtained from reference TRBV9 and TRBJ1-5, is as follows: DSGVTQTPKHLITATGQRVTLRCSPRSGDLSVYWYQQSLDQGLQFLIQYYNGEERAKGNILERFSAQQFPDLHSELNLSSLELGDSALYFCASSVGDKGAPGQPQHFGDGTRLSIL.

V is TRBV9 and J is TRBJ2-5; 10 bases line up with TRBD2. With V trimmed by 0 bases and J by 4 bases, 6 bases remained unmatched. The CDR3 has 16 amino acids. The germline CDR1 and CDR2 sequences are SGDLS and YYNGEE. The CDR3: CASSVAPGTSVETQYF. For the CDR3, the DNA is TGTGCCAGCAGCGTAGCTCCGGGGACTAGCGTAGAGACCCAGTACTTC.

The chain links TRBV18 to TRBJ2-1; 8 positions agree with TRBD2. After removal of 3 bases from V and 10 bases from J, the junction contained 8 bases not matched to a gene. The CDR3 covers 14 residues. Germline assignment: CDR1 KGHSH and CDR2 LQKENI. The chain's CDR3 is CASSPGLGVREQFF. For the CDR3, the DNA is TGTGCCAGCTCACCGGGACTAGGGGTAAGAGAGCAGTTCTTC.

This chain joins TRBV7-2 and TRBJ2-7; D remains unclear. The CDR3 totals 13 residues. Germline V CDR1 and CDR2: SGHTA, FQGNSA. Trimming pared 1 base from V and 2 bases from J, leaving 6 bases between. The CDR3 region has the DNA TGTGCCAGCAGCTTAGATAATACCTACGAGCAGTACTTC. This gives the protein CASSLDNTYEQYF.

The chain is built from TRBV6-1 and TRBJ2-5; TRBD2 aligns across 9 bases. After removal of 3 bases from V and 5 bases from J, the junction contained 7 bases not matched to a gene. Germline V gene data show CDR1 as MNHNS and CDR2 as SASEGT. The CDR3 spans 15 residues. CDR3 bases: TGTGCCAGCAGTGACTTAGCGGGGGCCGGGGAGACCCAGTACTTC. It is translated as CASSDLAGAGETQYF.